One sample yielded the 30 T cell receptor beta chains listed below, sequenced in a study of cytomegalovirus exposure and HLA in healthy donors. Only in-frame clones appear in the TCRdb table, and some are missing; sequencing was by immunoSEQ multiplex PCR. Among around 160,000 clones, approximately 90% were seen once, and the ten largest hold just under 3%. Sample: PBMCs. Receptor source: a man between 18 and 35 years old in good health and CMV-seronegative.

CDR3 amino acids: CASKPGQVSSNQPQHF. The DNA for the CDR3 is TGTGCCAGCAAACCGGGACAGGTTTCGAGCAATCAGCCCCAGCATTTT. The chain couples TRBV27 to TRBJ1-5; TRBD1 matches 8 bases. This CDR3 is built from 16 residues. Per germline, CDR1 MNHEY and CDR2 SMNVEV (reference sequence). After removal of 7 bases from V and 1 base from J, the junction contained 9 bases not matched to a gene.

The chain couples TRBV19 to TRBJ2-7, with 7 nucleotides matching TRBD1. V was pared by 4 bases and J by 3 bases, with 9 bases of the junction left unmatched. The CDR3 runs 15 residues. Germline CDR1 is LNHDA and CDR2 is SQIVND (reference sequence). CDR3 sequence reads: CASSRPGTAVYEQYF. CDR3 DNA sequence: TGTGCCAGTAGTAGACCCGGGACAGCTGTCTACGAGCAGTACTTC.

The gene calls are TRBV7-2 and TRBJ1-1; 8 nucleotides agree with TRBD1. This CDR3 spans 14 amino acids. Germline lookup yields CDR1 SGHTA and CDR2 FQGNSA. V gave up 5 bases and J gave up 6 bases; unmatched junction bases: 8. The CDR3 DNA sequence: TGTGCCAGCAGCGTCTCAGGGGGCGTCGCTGAAGCTTTCTTT. It specifies CASSVSGGVAEAFF.

The rearrangement uses TRBV4-3 and TRBJ1-4, with D possibly being TRBD1 (6 bases). Germline assignment: CDR1 LGHNA and CDR2 YSLEER. Between the trimmed V and J ends, which lost 1 base and 4 bases, there was a span of 13 bases. This CDR3 is 16 amino acids long. The CDR3 here is CASSQVGAGDNEKLFF. The CDR3, as DNA: TGCGCCAGCAGCCAAGTGGGGGCGGGGGATAATGAAAAACTGTTTTTT.

The chain has TRBV29-1 and TRBJ2-1, with 10 bases that match TRBD2. J gave up 0 bases and V 6 bases, and 8 bases lay outside the gene matches. Looked up from germline, CDR1 is SQVTM and CDR2 is ANQGSEA. This CDR3 is 16 amino acids long. The CDR3 protein is CSVVGTSDTSYNEQFF. CDR3 DNA sequence: TGCAGCGTGGTAGGGACTAGCGATACCTCCTACAATGAGCAGTTCTTC.

The count of this clone is one. This chain uses TRBV11-1 with TRBJ2-2; D might be TRBD1 (5 bases). V dropped 0 bases and J dropped 4 bases, with 9 bases sitting between them. The CDR3 length is 15 residues. Germline CDR1 SGHAT, CDR2 FQDESV (reference sequence). The DNA for the CDR3 is TGTGCCAGCAGCTTAGCAAGGGGTTTCACCGGGGAGCTGTTTTTT. This codes for CASSLARGFTGELFF. The full variable domain, in which reference TRBV11-1 and TRBJ2-2 provide the parts outside the CDR3, is EAEVAQSPRYKITEKSQAVAFWCDPISGHATLYWYRQILGQGPELLVQFQDESVVDDSQLPKDRFSAERLKGVDSTLKIQPAELGDSAMYLCASSLARGFTGELFFGEGSRLTVL.

This clone occurred once. V usage is TRBV4-1 and J usage is TRBJ2-7; 11 bases map to TRBD1. Trimming took 4 bases from V and 2 from J; bases not matched to a gene: 10. The CDR3 has 17 amino acids. In germline, CDR1 is MGHRA, CDR2 YSYEKL. The CDR3 DNA is TGCGCCAGCAGCCGGATGCCGCTGGGACAGGGGGCCTACGAGCAGTACGTC. It specifies CASSRMPLGQGAYEQYV.

This rearrangement joins TRBV7-2 to TRBJ2-3; TRBD1 aligns across 8 bases. Germline-derived CDR1 and CDR2 are SGHTA and FQGNSA. V gave up 5 bases and J gave up 7 bases; unmatched junction bases: 11. The CDR3 has 15 amino acids. DNA of the CDR3: TGTGCCAGCAGCCCCGGACAGGGAGCTGGGCATACGCAGTATTTT. This sequence encodes CASSPGQGAGHTQYF.

This clone was found a few times. V and J are TRBV5-5 and TRBJ1-2, with D unresolved. The CDR3 is 14 amino acids. Looked up from germline, CDR1 is SGHKS and CDR2 is YYEKEE (reference sequence). V was cut by 1 base and J by 0 bases, with 7 bases left in between. CDR3 loop: CASSLWQANYGYTF. For the CDR3, the DNA is TGTGCCAGCAGCTTGTGGCAGGCTAACTATGGCTACACCTTC.

J is TRBJ1-1 and V is TRBV5-1; 7 nucleotides match TRBD1. J gave up 4 bases and V 0 bases, and 3 bases lay outside the gene matches. The CDR3 extends over 14 amino acids. CDR1 and CDR2 from the germline V gene are SGHRS and YFSETQ. As DNA, the CDR3 is TGCGCCAGCAGCTTGGGACAGGGTATCACTGAAGCTTTCTTT. Protein: CASSLGQGITEAFF.

The rearrangement uses TRBV7-6 and TRBJ2-5; D remains unclear. CDR1 and CDR2 from the germline V gene are SGHVS and FNYEAQ. The CDR3 consists of 15 residues. V gave up 1 base and J gave up 4 bases, with 13 bases separating them. CDR3 in DNA: TGTGCCAGCAGCTTAGGAACATCACGTGGAGAGACCCAGTACTTC. Translated: CASSLGTSRGETQYF.

This chain connects TRBV7-2 to TRBJ1-1; 8 bases agree with TRBD1. The CDR3 length is 14 residues. V shed 4 bases and J 5 bases; nucleotides not matched to a gene: 6. Looked up from germline, CDR1 is SGHTA and CDR2 is FQGNSA. The CDR3 DNA follows: TGTGCCAGCAGCTCCTCAGGGGGCAGTACTGAAGCTTTCTTT. It yields the protein CASSSSGGSTEAFF. Full variable domain (rest looked up from reference TRBV7-2 and TRBJ1-1): GAGVSQSPSNKVTEKGKDVELRCDPISGHTALYWYRQSLGQGLEFLIYFQGNSAPDKSGLPSDRFSAERTGGSVSTLTIQRTQQEDSAVYLCASSSSGGSTEAFFGQGTRLTVV.

The table lists this clone with a count of one. The chain employs TRBV7-9 and TRBJ2-1, with TRBD2 matching 8 bases. CDR1 and CDR2 (germline): SEHNR, FQNEAQ (reference sequence). V was pared by 4 bases and J by 5 bases, with 4 bases of the junction left unmatched. The CDR3 runs to 14 residues. CDR3 residues: CASSYGTRNNEQFF. The CDR3 coding sequence is TGTGCCAGCAGCTACGGGACTAGAAACAATGAGCAGTTCTTC.

This chain joins TRBV19 and TRBJ2-1; 9 bases are shared with TRBD1. The CDR3 runs 14 residues. Germline assignment: CDR1 LNHDA and CDR2 SQIVND (reference sequence). The V segment lost 6 bases and the J segment 8 bases; nucleotides outside the gene matches: 8. The CDR3 protein is CASRTIQGADEQFF. The CDR3 DNA is TGTGCCAGTAGGACTATACAGGGGGCCGATGAGCAGTTCTTC.

The chain combines TRBV6-5 with TRBJ1-1; weak D call: TRBD1 (5 bases). The CDR3 runs to 14 residues. With 8 bases removed from V and 4 bases from J, the gap between germline ends came to 17 bases. Germline V gives CDR1 MNHEY, CDR2 SVGAGI. The CDR3 DNA reads as TGTGCCAGCCAACAAGACGGCGGGGGCACTGAAGCTTTCTTT. This sequence encodes CASQQDGGGTEAFF.

V gene TRBV6-1 combines with J gene TRBJ2-7, with a tentative D call TRBD2 (6 bases). V was shortened by 6 bases and J by 10 bases, with 19 bases between the two germline ends. CDR1 MNHNS and CDR2 SASEGT come from the germline V gene. The CDR3 sequence is 13 residues long. CDR3 residues: CASRRAAREDQYV. In nucleotides, the CDR3 is TGTGCCAGCAGACGGGCCGCGAGGGAGGATCAGTACGTC.

The chain is built from TRBV19 and TRBJ1-6, with D perhaps matching TRBD1 (6 bases). V gave up 5 bases and J gave up 8 bases, with 16 bases separating them. CDR1 and CDR2 (germline): LNHDA, SQIVND (reference sequence). The CDR3 extends over 15 amino acids. The CDR3 bases are TGTGCCAGTAGTCCGTTCCGGGACAAGTATTCACCCCTCCACTTT. Protein sequence: CASSPFRDKYSPLHF.

V gene TRBV6-1 combines with J gene TRBJ1-2, with no clear D. V lost 2 bases to trimming and J lost 3 bases, with 10 bases between them. Germline CDR1 and CDR2: MNHNS and SASEGT. This CDR3 has 14 amino acids. Here the CDR3 DNA reads TGTGCCAGCAGTGAAACGTGGGAGGACTATGGCTACACCTTC. This gives the protein CASSETWEDYGYTF.

The V gene is TRBV5-4, the J gene TRBJ2-6; D possibly corresponds to TRBD1 (6 bases). The V end was cut by 4 bases, the J end by 11 bases, with 25 bases between. CDR3 size: 17 residues. CDR1 and CDR2 (germline): SGHNT, YYREEE (reference sequence). The CDR3 reads CASSLNFWTDKLHVLTF. Written as DNA, the CDR3 is TGTGCCAGCAGCCTAAACTTTTGGACAGACAAACTACACGTCCTGACTTTC. Drawing the rest from reference TRBV5-4 and TRBJ2-6, the complete variable domain is ETGVTQSPTHLIKTRGQQVTLRCSSQSGHNTVSWYQQALGQGPQFIFQYYREEENGRGNFPPRFSGLQFPNYSSELNVNALELDDSALYLCASSLNFWTDKLHVLTFGAGSRLTVL.

The J gene is TRBJ2-7, the V gene TRBV27; 12 nucleotides line up with TRBD2. Germline V gene lookup returns CDR1 MNHEY and CDR2 SMNVEV (reference sequence). This CDR3 region has 15 residues. Trimming cost V 5 bases and J 3 bases; bases outside gene matches: 5. The CDR3 DNA reads as TGTGCCAGCAGTCCGGGACTAGCGGGTCTCTACGAGCAGTACGTC. This gives the protein CASSPGLAGLYEQYV.

The chain couples TRBV5-4 to TRBJ2-7; 12 bases are a match to TRBD2. Per germline, CDR1 SGHNT and CDR2 YYREEE (reference sequence). V shed 4 bases, J shed 0 bases, and the junction held 5 bases outside the gene matches. CDR3 size: 16 residues. The CDR3 sequence is CASSLGLAGSSYEQYF. In DNA form, the CDR3 reads TGTGCCAGCAGCCTCGGACTAGCGGGAAGCTCCTACGAGCAGTACTTC.

The genes are TRBV13 and TRBJ2-7, with TRBD1 matching over 7 bases. In germline, CDR1 is PRHDT, CDR2 FYEKMQ (reference sequence). The CDR3 is 15 residues long. V lost 0 bases, J lost 4 bases, and 6 bases stayed unmatched. The CDR3: CASSLGPGQVYEQYV. The DNA for the CDR3 is TGTGCCAGCAGCTTAGGCCCTGGACAGGTGTACGAGCAGTACGTC.

The V call is TRBV6-1, the J call TRBJ1-1; 8 nucleotides match TRBD1. The germline V gene encodes CDR1 MNHNS and CDR2 SASEGT. The CDR3 extends over 15 amino acids. V gave up 7 bases and J gave up 0 bases; unmatched junction bases: 7. Here the CDR3 reads CASTGWTGLNTEAFF. CDR3 in DNA: TGTGCCAGCACTGGGTGGACAGGGTTGAACACTGAAGCTTTCTTT.

This CDR3 is CASSQGTGSIYEQYF. The CDR3 region has the DNA TGTGCCAGCAGCCAGGGGACAGGTTCAATCTACGAGCAGTACTTC. The chain combines TRBV14 with TRBJ2-7; 8 bases line up with TRBD1. CDR3 length: 15 amino acids. V dropped 3 bases and J dropped 3; count of bases not matched to a gene: 7. Germline V gene lookup returns CDR1 SGHDN and CDR2 FVKESK. Combining the CDR3 with reference TRBV14 and TRBJ2-7 gives the whole variable domain EAGVTQFPSHSVIEKGQTVTLRCDPISGHDNLYWYRRVMGKEIKFLLHFVKESKQDESGMPNNRFLAERTGGTYSTLKVQPAELEDSGVYFCASSQGTGSIYEQYFGPGTRLTVT.

In DNA, the CDR3 is TGTGCCAGCAGTCGCGGGGGCGGCAGGACATACGAGCAGTACGTC. It codes for CASSRGGGRTYEQYV. This chain uses TRBV5-4 with TRBJ2-7; tentative D call: TRBD2 (7 bases). Trimming stripped 5 bases from V and 4 bases from J, with 19 bases between. Germline V gives CDR1 SGHNT, CDR2 YYREEE (reference sequence). The CDR3 runs 15 residues.

This clone was found a few times. The chain is built from TRBV30 and TRBJ1-1; the D is unclear. V lost 8 bases to trimming and J lost 4 bases, with 11 bases between them. CDR3 size: 11 residues. Germline CDR1 is GTSNPN and CDR2 is SVGIG (reference sequence). As DNA, the CDR3 is TGTGCCATGCGGGGTGTCACTGAAGCTTTCTTT. Amino acids: CAMRGVTEAFF.

The V call is TRBV5-1, the J call TRBJ1-5; D is unclear. The germline CDR1 and CDR2 sequences are SGHRS and YFSETQ. Trimming shortened V by 2 bases and J by 0 bases, and 3 bases separated the two germline ends. The CDR3 length is 13 residues. This CDR3 reads CASSFNSNQPQHF. DNA for the CDR3: TGCGCCAGCAGCTTCAATAGCAATCAGCCCCAGCATTTT.

The CDR3 sequence: CASSLVHKNTEAFF. CDR3 coding DNA: TGTGCCAGCAGCTTAGTACACAAGAACACTGAAGCTTTCTTT. V is TRBV7-2 and J is TRBJ1-1; no reliable D call. Germline CDR1 is SGHTA and CDR2 is FQGNSA. V was trimmed by 1 base and J by 1 base, leaving 7 bases between them. CDR3 length equals 14 residues.

This chain connects TRBV4-1 to TRBJ2-5; maybe TRBD1 (6 bases). This CDR3 is 12 amino acids long. Per germline, CDR1 MGHRA and CDR2 YSYEKL. Trimming stripped 6 bases from V and 5 bases from J, with 10 bases between. CDR3 DNA sequence: TGCGCCAGCAGTTCCGACAGGGAGACCCAGTACTTC. Its translation is CASSSDRETQYF.

This rearrangement joins TRBV14 to TRBJ2-1; 7 positions match TRBD2. CDR3 length: 18 amino acids. CDR1 is SGHDN, CDR2 FVKESK, per germline. Trimming at V came to 1 base and at J to 5 bases, leaving 14 bases not matched to a gene. The chain's CDR3 is CASSQVGAASGYHNEQFF. The CDR3 region has the DNA TGTGCCAGCAGCCAAGTCGGGGCGGCTAGCGGATACCACAATGAGCAGTTCTTC.